The present T cell receptor (beta chain) was sequenced within a study of type 1 regulatory T cells. Study information: T-allo10 is a Tr1-enriched, alloantigen-specific CD4 T cell product made in vitro.

TCRdb re-called the reads through MiXCR, storing one row per CDR3 protein. Of fewer than 70,000 distinct CDR3 sequences listed, about 62% are singletons. Note on this clonotype: Its antigen is not known.

This CDR3 has 15 residues. Trimming left V 3 bases short and J 2 bases short, with 13 bases between. T-allo10 cells from the graft donor were described as anergic, host-alloantigen-specific, and alloantigen-specific suppressors. The receptor was isolated from a human donor in good health. J is TRBJ2-5 and V is TRBV12-3 or TRBV12-4; D is ambiguous. Source material: cultured T cells, either the whole culture or a sorted T cell fraction (not recorded which). Sample subset: Tr1-enriched cell product generated in vitro against host alloantigens. The CDR3 loop reads CASSLVEQSQETQYF. CDR3 bases: TGTGCCAGCAGTTTGGTTGAGCAATCGCAAGAGACCCAGTACTTC.